The clone carrying this T cell receptor beta chain was observed at least ten times. Its antigen is unknown. It was uncontrolled infection, other autoimmune disease, pregnancy or lactation that excluded patients. The sample belongs to a study of T cells in Graves' hyperthyroidism and ophthalmopathy. RNA transcripts gave rise to amplified TCR beta CDR3 regions. An initial round of RT-PCR targeting the TCR CDR3 relied on the HTBI primer set. TCRdb ran MiXCR on the multiplex PCR reads and lists one entry per CDR3 protein. The repertoire holds a few hundred thousand distinct CDR3 sequences, with less than 20% as singletons. Deletions cut 8 bases from V and 0 bases from J, with 13 bases between. There are 14 residues in the CDR3. Germline-derived CDR1 and CDR2 are SQVTM and ANQGSEA. General study findings and limits: Classification by a 13 V-J model distinguished ophthalmopathy from stable hyperthyroidism.

This chain joins TRBV29-1 and TRBJ2-2; D is unclear. This clonotype was obtained from a woman aged 45-59 years with Graves' hyperthyroidism. Sequencing used blood. CDR3 in DNA: TGCAGCACTCCCGGCTGGGCGAACACCGGGGAGCTGTTTTTT. Amino acids: CSTPGWANTGELFF.